This entry lists 11 T cell receptor beta chains sequenced from one sample in a study of TIL therapy for anti-PD-1-resistant metastatic lung cancer (TCRdb year 2021). Sample time point, as interpreted from the label and publication: pre-treatment sample, taken before nivolumab and TIL therapy. The baseline tumor samples were excised metastases, mostly pleural nodules or supraclavicular lymph nodes, taken from the same resection that was used to grow TIL. Using bias-controlled multiplex PCR with the immunoSEQ v3 hsTCRB kit, the TCR beta CDR3 regions were amplified from genomic DNA. Drawn from immuneACCESS, this table holds only the in-frame rearrangements with V and J called that TCRdb kept. Clones are partly lost; checked studies trace under half to an unresolved V gene and leave the rest unexplained. This sample gives 45,000 to 60,000 clones in total; approximately 70% of them show up just once. 5.6% of the sample is taken by the ten largest.

The material sequenced was tumor tissue, taken at baseline. These receptors came from a person aged 25 to 85 with non-small cell lung cancer.

V usage is TRBV19 and J usage is TRBJ2-2, with TRBD2 as a possible D gene (6 bases). Germline lookup yields CDR1 LNHDA and CDR2 SQIVND (reference sequence). V gave up 3 bases and J gave up 1 base, with 9 bases separating them. This CDR3 is built from 15 residues. The CDR3 bases are TGTGCCAGTAGTATCCCGGGACTGAACACCGGGGAGCTGTTTTTT. It yields the protein CASSIPGLNTGELFF. Combining the CDR3 with reference TRBV19 and TRBJ2-2 gives the whole variable domain DGGITQSPKYLFRKEGQNVTLSCEQNLNHDAMYWYRQDPGQGLRLIYYSQIVNDFQKGDIAEGYSVSREKKESFPLTVTSAQKNPTAFYLCASSIPGLNTGELFFGEGSRLTVL.

This clone appeared a few times. The chain uses TRBV9 and TRBJ2-3; maybe TRBD2 (5 bases). CDR1 is SGDLS, CDR2 YYNGEE, per germline. Deletions cut 5 bases from V and 0 bases from J, with 13 bases between. The CDR3 has 15 amino acids. Written as DNA, the CDR3 is TGTGCCAGCAGTCCGACGGGAACTAGCACAGATACGCAGTATTTT. Translation gives CASSPTGTSTDTQYF.

The chain recombines TRBV2 with TRBJ2-6, with 10 bases that match TRBD2. The CDR3 consists of 18 residues. Germline assignment: CDR1 SNHLY and CDR2 FYNNEI. V trimming: 4 bases; J trimming: 2 bases; junction bases outside the gene matches: 8. Here the CDR3 reads CASSGLSGGATGANVLTF. The CDR3 DNA is TGTGCCAGCAGTGGACTGAGCGGGGGGGCCACTGGGGCCAACGTCCTGACTTTC.

The table lists this clone with many counts. This sequence joins TRBV10-3 and TRBJ1-3, with D maybe TRBD1 (6 bases). CDR1 is ENHRY and CDR2 is SYGVKD in the germline V gene. The CDR3 runs 13 residues. V was cut by 6 bases and J by 0 bases, with 6 bases left in between. The CDR3 nucleotides read TGTGCCATCAGGGACAGCTCTGGAAACACCATATATTTT. Translation: CAIRDSSGNTIYF.

V is TRBV6-5 and J is TRBJ2-3, with TRBD1 as a possible D gene (5 bases). This CDR3 is 12 amino acids long. Germline CDR1 MNHEY, CDR2 SVGAGI. V shed 6 bases and J shed 4 bases, with 8 bases lying between them. The CDR3 loop reads CASRQGADTQYF. In nucleotides, the CDR3 is TGTGCCAGCAGGCAGGGTGCAGATACGCAGTATTTT.

The rearrangement joins TRBV15 to TRBJ1-4; 7 bases are shared with TRBD1. The CDR3 spans 16 residues. CDR1 LNHNV and CDR2 YYDKDF come from the germline V gene (reference sequence). V was clipped by 0 bases and J by 4 bases; unmatched bases: 5. The CDR3 DNA sequence: TGTGCCACCAGCAGAGAGAGGGGGCGGGGTAATGAAAAACTGTTTTTT. Amino acids: CATSRERGRGNEKLFF.

The CDR3 DNA reads as TGTGCCAGCAGCGTAGATTGGGGTACAGGTTACCAAGAGACCCAGTACTTC. It specifies CASSVDWGTGYQETQYF. The V gene is TRBV9, the J gene TRBJ2-5, with D possibly TRBD1 on 5 matching bases. Trimming took off 0 bases at V and 0 bases at J, with 15 bases between the two ends. The CDR3 contains 17 residues. The germline CDR1 and CDR2 sequences are SGDLS and YYNGEE. The full variable domain, in which reference TRBV9 and TRBJ2-5 provide the parts outside the CDR3, is DSGVTQTPKHLITATGQRVTLRCSPRSGDLSVYWYQQSLDQGLQFLIQYYNGEERAKGNILERFSAQQFPDLHSELNLSSLELGDSALYFCASSVDWGTGYQETQYFGPGTRLLVL.

The rearrangement uses TRBV11-2 and TRBJ2-2; 14 bases are a match to TRBD2. Trimming took 4 bases from V and 7 from J; bases not matched to a gene: 14. The CDR3 consists of 19 residues. Per the germline V gene, CDR1 is SGHAT and CDR2 is FQNNGV. The CDR3 sequence: CASSYHSGTSGSGGGELFF. The CDR3, as DNA: TGTGCCAGCAGCTACCACTCCGGGACTAGCGGGAGTGGGGGCGGGGAGCTGTTTTTT. The full variable domain, completed using reference TRBV11-2 and TRBJ2-2, is EAGVAQSPRYKIIEKRQSVAFWCNPISGHATLYWYQQILGQGPKLLIQFQNNGVVDDSQLPKDRFSAERLKGVDSTLKIQPAKLEDSAVYLCASSYHSGTSGSGGGELFFGEGSRLTVL.

The chain employs TRBV21-1 and TRBJ1-5; the table calls TRBD1, which could not be checked here. TRBV21-1 is termed a pseudogene. The CDR3 length is 15 residues. CDR3 region: CASSKGQNSNQPQHF. The CDR3, as DNA: TGTGCCAGCAGCAAAGGTCAGAATAGCAATCAGCCCCAGCATTTT.

This clone was recorded once. CDR3 protein: CASRNRGPGTEAFF. The CDR3 nucleotides are TGTGCCAGCAGGAACAGGGGCCCGGGCACTGAAGCTTTCTTT. J is TRBJ1-1 and V is TRBV6-1, with TRBD1 matching over 7 bases. The germline CDR1 and CDR2 sequences are MNHNS and SASEGT. Trimming removed 6 bases from V and 4 bases from J; junction bases left unmatched: 8. The CDR3 consists of 14 residues.

The chain couples TRBV7-6 to TRBJ2-3; TRBD2 matches 10 bases. The V segment lost 4 bases and the J segment 4 bases; nucleotides outside the gene matches: 5. Germline assignment: CDR1 SGHVS and CDR2 FNYEAQ. The CDR3 is 15 residues long. The CDR3, as DNA: TGTGCCAGCAGCTGGTTAGCGGGGGGCGCAGATACGCAGTATTTT. Residues: CASSWLAGGADTQYF.